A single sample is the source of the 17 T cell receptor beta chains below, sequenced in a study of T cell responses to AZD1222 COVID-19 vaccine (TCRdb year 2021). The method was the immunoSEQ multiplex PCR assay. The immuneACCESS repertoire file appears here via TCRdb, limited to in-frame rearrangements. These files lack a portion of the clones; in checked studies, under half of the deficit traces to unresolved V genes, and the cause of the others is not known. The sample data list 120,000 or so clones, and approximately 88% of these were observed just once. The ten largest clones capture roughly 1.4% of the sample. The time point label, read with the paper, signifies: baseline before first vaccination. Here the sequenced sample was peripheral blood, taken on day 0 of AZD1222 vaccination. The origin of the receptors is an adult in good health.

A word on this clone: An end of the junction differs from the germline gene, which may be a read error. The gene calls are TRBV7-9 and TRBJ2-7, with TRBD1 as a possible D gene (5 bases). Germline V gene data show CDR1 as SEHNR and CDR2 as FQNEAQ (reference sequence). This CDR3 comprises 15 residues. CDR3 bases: TGTGCCAGCAGCTTAGGGCAGGGCCCCTCCTCCGAGCAGTACTTC. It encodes CASSLGQGPSSEQYF.

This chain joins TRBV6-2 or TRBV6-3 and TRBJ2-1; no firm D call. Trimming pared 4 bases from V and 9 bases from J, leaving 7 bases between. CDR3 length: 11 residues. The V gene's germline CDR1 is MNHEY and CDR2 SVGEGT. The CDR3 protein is CASSFLREQFF. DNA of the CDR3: TGTGCCAGCAGTTTCCTTCGTGAGCAGTTCTTC.

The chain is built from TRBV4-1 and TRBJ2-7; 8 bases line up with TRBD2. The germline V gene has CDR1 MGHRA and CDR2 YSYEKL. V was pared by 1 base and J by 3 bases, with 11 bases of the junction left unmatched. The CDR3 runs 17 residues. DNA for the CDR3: TGCGCCAGCAGCCAAGGGGTGGGGAGCGGGAGTCGCTACGAGCAGTACTTC. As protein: CASSQGVGSGSRYEQYF.

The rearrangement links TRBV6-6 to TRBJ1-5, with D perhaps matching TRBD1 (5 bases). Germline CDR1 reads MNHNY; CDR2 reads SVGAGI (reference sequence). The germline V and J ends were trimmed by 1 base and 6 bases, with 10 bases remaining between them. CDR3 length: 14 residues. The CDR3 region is CASSYLRGGQPQHF. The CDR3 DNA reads TGTGCCAGCAGTTACTTGAGGGGAGGTCAGCCCCAGCATTTT.

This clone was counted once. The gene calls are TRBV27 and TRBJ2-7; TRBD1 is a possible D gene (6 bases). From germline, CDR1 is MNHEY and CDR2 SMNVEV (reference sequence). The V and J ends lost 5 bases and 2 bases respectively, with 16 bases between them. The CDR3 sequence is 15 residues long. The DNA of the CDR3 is TGTGCCAGCAGTGACCCGGGACACCTAACCTACGAGCAGTACTTC. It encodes CASSDPGHLTYEQYF.

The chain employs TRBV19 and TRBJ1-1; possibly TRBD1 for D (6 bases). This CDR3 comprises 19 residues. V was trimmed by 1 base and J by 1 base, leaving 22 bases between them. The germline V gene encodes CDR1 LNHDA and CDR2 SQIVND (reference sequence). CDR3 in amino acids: CASSIGAPTAGVANTEAFF. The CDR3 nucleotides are TGTGCCAGTAGTATAGGAGCCCCGACAGCAGGGGTGGCGAACACTGAAGCTTTCTTT.

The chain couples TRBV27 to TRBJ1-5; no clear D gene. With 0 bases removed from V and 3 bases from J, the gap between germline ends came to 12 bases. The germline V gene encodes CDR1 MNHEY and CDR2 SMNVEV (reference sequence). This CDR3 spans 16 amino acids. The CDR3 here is CASSLSQYAANQPQHF. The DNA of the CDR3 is TGTGCCAGCAGTTTATCGCAGTATGCAGCCAATCAGCCCCAGCATTTT.

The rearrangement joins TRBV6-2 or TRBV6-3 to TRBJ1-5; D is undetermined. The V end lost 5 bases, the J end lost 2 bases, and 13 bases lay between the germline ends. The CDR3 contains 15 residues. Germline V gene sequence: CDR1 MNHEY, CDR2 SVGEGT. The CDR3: CASSDNGEGNQPQHF. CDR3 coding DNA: TGTGCCAGCAGTGACAATGGAGAGGGCAATCAGCCCCAGCATTTT.

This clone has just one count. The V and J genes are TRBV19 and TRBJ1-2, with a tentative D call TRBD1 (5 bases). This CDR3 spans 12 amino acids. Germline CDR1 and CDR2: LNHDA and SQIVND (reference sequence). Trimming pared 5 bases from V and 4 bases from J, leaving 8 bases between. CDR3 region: CASSWGTYGYTF. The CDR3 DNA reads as TGTGCCAGTAGTTGGGGCACCTATGGCTACACCTTC.

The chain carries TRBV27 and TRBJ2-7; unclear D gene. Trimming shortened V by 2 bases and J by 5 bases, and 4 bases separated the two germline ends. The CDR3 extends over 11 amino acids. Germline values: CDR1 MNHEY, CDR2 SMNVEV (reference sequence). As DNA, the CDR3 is TGTGCCAGCAGTTTAGGAAACGAGCAGTACTTC. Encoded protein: CASSLGNEQYF.

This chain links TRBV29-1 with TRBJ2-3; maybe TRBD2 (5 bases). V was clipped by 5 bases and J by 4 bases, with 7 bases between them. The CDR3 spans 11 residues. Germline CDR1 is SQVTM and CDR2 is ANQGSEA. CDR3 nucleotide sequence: TGCAGCGTTCGGGGTGCAGATACGCAGTATTTT. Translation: CSVRGADTQYF.

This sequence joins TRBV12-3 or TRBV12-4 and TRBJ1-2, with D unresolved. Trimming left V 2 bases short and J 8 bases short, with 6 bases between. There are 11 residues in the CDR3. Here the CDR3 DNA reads TGTGCCAGCAGTTTATCTGAGGGCTACACCTTC. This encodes CASSLSEGYTF.

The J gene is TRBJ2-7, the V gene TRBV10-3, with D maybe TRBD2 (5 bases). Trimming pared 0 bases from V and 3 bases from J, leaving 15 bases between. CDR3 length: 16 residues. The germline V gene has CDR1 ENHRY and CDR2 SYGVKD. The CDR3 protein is CAISESTGSSLYEQYF. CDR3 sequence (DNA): TGTGCCATCAGTGAGTCTACGGGGTCCAGCCTCTACGAGCAGTACTTC.

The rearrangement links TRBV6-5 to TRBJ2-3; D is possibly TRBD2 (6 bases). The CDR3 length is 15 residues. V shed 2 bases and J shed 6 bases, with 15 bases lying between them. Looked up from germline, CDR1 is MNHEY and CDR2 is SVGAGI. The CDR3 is CASSYVAGTWDTQYF. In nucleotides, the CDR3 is TGTGCCAGCAGTTACGTGGCGGGGACGTGGGATACGCAGTATTTT.

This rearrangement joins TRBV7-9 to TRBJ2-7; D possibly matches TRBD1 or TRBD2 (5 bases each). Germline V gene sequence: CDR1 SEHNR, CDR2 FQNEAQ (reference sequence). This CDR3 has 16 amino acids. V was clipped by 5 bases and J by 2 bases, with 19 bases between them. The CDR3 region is CASSEGLGSFAYEQYF. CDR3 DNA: TGTGCCAGCAGCGAGGGGTTGGGGTCTTTTGCCTACGAGCAGTACTTC. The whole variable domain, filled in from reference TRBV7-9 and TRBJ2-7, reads DTGVSQNPRHKITKRGQNVTFRCDPISEHNRLYWYRQTLGQGPEFLTYFQNEAQLEKSRLLSDRFSAERPKGSFSTLEIQRTEQGDSAMYLCASSEGLGSFAYEQYFGPGTRLTVT.

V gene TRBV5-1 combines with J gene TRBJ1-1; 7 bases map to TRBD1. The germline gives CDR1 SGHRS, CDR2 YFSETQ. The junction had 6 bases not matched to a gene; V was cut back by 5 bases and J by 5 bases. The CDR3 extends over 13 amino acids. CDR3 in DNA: TGCGCCAGCAGGGACAGGTGGGGGACTGAAGCTTTCTTT. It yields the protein CASRDRWGTEAFF. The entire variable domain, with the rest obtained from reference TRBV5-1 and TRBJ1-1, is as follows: KAGVTQTPRYLIKTRGQQVTLSCSPISGHRSVSWYQQTPGQGLQFLFEYFSETQRNKGNFPGRFSGRQFSNSRSEMNVSTLELGDSALYLCASRDRWGTEAFFGQGTRLTVV.

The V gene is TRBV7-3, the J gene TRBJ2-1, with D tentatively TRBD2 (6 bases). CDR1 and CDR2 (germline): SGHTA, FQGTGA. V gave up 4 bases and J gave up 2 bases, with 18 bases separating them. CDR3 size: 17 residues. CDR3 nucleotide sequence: TGTGCCAGCAGCTCCTCCGGGGACGGGGGTACCTACAATGAGCAGTTCTTC. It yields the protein CASSSSGDGGTYNEQFF.